A selection of T cell receptor beta chains follows, all from one sample in a study of control samples from healthy donors and cancer patients. Sequencing used immunoSEQ multiplex PCR; TCRdb keeps in-frame clones, though not all of them. The data hold around 200,000 clones, with 75% to 95% observed a single time. The specimen was blood. The receptors originated from a woman aged 25 to 45 in good health. Each CDR3 is given with its conserved first and last residue. The order of the fields is D gene, V gene, J gene, CDR3 protein, CDR3 DNA. A D gene is named only where the DNA matches it firmly.

d_gene: TRBD1; v_gene: TRBV10-2; j_gene: TRBJ1-1; CDR3aa: CASSESTGGAFF; CDR3nt: TGCGCCAGCAGTGAGTCGACAGGGGGGGCTTTCTTT
d_gene: TRBD1; v_gene: TRBV18; j_gene: TRBJ2-5; CDR3aa: CASSPVGQGGSETQYF; CDR3nt: TGTGCCAGCTCACCAGTAGGACAGGGAGGTTCAGAGACCCAGTACTTC
d_gene: NA; v_gene: TRBV20-1; j_gene: TRBJ1-1; CDR3aa: CSASRGGTEAFF; CDR3nt: TGCAGTGCTAGTAGGGGTGGAACTGAAGCTTTCTTT
d_gene: TRBD2; v_gene: TRBV30; j_gene: TRBJ2-3; CDR3aa: CAWSVPTSGSPDTQYF; CDR3nt: TGTGCCTGGAGTGTACCGACTAGCGGGAGTCCAGATACGCAGTATTTT
d_gene: TRBD2; v_gene: TRBV7-9; j_gene: TRBJ2-5; CDR3aa: CASSRTSGGKTQYF; CDR3nt: TGTGCCAGCAGTAGGACTAGCGGGGGGAAGACCCAGTACTTC
d_gene: TRBD2; v_gene: TRBV2; j_gene: TRBJ2-1; CDR3aa: CASSLLAGAYNEQFF; CDR3nt: TGTGCCAGCAGCCTCCTAGCGGGAGCTTACAATGAGCAGTTCTTC
d_gene: NA; v_gene: TRBV20-1; j_gene: TRBJ2-3; CDR3aa: CSATLTDTQYF; CDR3nt: TGCAGTGCCACCCTAACAGATACGCAGTATTTT
d_gene: TRBD2; v_gene: TRBV3-1/TRBV3-2; j_gene: TRBJ2-1; CDR3aa: CASRGRNEQFF; CDR3nt: TGTGCCAGCCGCGGGAGAAATGAGCAGTTCTTC
d_gene: NA; v_gene: TRBV7-9; j_gene: TRBJ2-7; CDR3aa: CASSLVIYEQYF; CDR3nt: TGTGCCAGCAGCTTAGTCATCTACGAGCAGTACTTC
d_gene: TRBD1; v_gene: TRBV19; j_gene: TRBJ1-5; CDR3aa: CASSRGQGLNQPQHF; CDR3nt: TGTGCCAGTAGTAGGGGACAGGGGCTCAATCAGCCCCAGCATTTT
d_gene: TRBD1; v_gene: TRBV27; j_gene: TRBJ1-6; CDR3aa: CASSLLDRDNSPLHF; CDR3nt: TGTGCCAGCAGTTTATTGGACAGGGATAATTCACCCCTCCACTTT
d_gene: TRBD1; v_gene: TRBV6-5; j_gene: TRBJ1-1; CDR3aa: CASSFLRQGGEAFF; CDR3nt: TGTGCCAGCAGTTTTCTCCGACAGGGGGGTGAAGCTTTCTTT
d_gene: NA; v_gene: TRBV6-2/TRBV6-3; j_gene: TRBJ2-7; CDR3aa: CASSKVTGSYEQYF; CDR3nt: TGTGCCAGCAGTAAGGTCACAGGGTCCTACGAGCAGTACTTC
d_gene: NA; v_gene: TRBV28; j_gene: TRBJ1-6; CDR3aa: CASSFLNSPLHF; CDR3nt: TGTGCCAGCAGTTTTCTTAATTCACCCCTCCACTTT